Listed here are 21 T cell receptor beta chains from one sample, sequenced in a study of blood T cell repertoires in COVID-19 (dated by TCRdb to 2019 to 2021). To prepare the library, the immunoSEQ multiplex PCR assay was applied. Sourced from immuneACCESS, this table was stored by TCRdb with only in-frame sequences that have V and J called. A share of the clones is absent; for the studies checked, an unresolved V gene accounts for under half, and the remainder has no known explanation. For this sample there are 150,000 to 200,000 clones; roughly 86% appear just once. The biggest ten clones account for less than 3.5% of the sample. Material: peripheral blood. The receptors here all came from a man between 65 and 80 years old with acute or convalescent COVID-19.

The chain combines TRBV3-1 (or the pseudogene TRBV3-2) with TRBJ1-4; 8 bases map to TRBD1. Germline values: CDR1 LGHDT, CDR2 YNNKEL (reference sequence). This CDR3 is 12 amino acids long. V was clipped by 6 bases and J by 11 bases; unmatched bases: 5. This CDR3 is CASSQGAGKLFF. CDR3 DNA: TGTGCCAGCAGTCAGGGGGCGGGGAAACTGTTTTTT.

The chain employs TRBV28 and TRBJ2-7; possibly TRBD1 for D (6 bases). CDR3 length equals 14 residues. The V and J ends lost 5 bases and 6 bases respectively, with 17 bases between them. Per germline, CDR1 MDHEN and CDR2 SYDVKM. The CDR3 is CASSPPVRGSEQYF. As DNA, the CDR3 is TGTGCCAGCAGTCCGCCCGTCAGGGGATCCGAGCAGTACTTC.

This clone was recorded only once. The rearrangement links TRBV28 to TRBJ1-6; 11 nucleotides align to TRBD1. Germline V gives CDR1 MDHEN, CDR2 SYDVKM. The CDR3 consists of 14 residues. Trimming cost V 7 bases and J 9 bases; bases outside gene matches: 5. CDR3 loop: CASILGTGGSPLHF. Written as DNA, the CDR3 is TGTGCCAGCATTCTAGGGACAGGGGGTTCACCCCTCCACTTT.

The CDR3 region has the DNA TGTGCCAGCAGCCAAGAAACGGGAGGGCGGGGTACGCAGTATTTT. It codes for CASSQETGGRGTQYF. The chain uses TRBV14 and TRBJ2-3, with 8 nucleotides matching TRBD2. Germline V lookup: CDR1 SGHDN, CDR2 FVKESK. Trimming took 0 bases from V and 8 from J; bases not matched to a gene: 7. This CDR3 has 15 amino acids.

J is TRBJ2-1 and V is TRBV28; TRBD2 agrees at 12 bases. The CDR3 has 16 amino acids. V gave up 3 bases and J gave up 8 bases; unmatched junction bases: 8. Per the germline V gene, CDR1 is MDHEN and CDR2 is SYDVKM. The CDR3 DNA reads TGTGCCAGCAGTTTTCCTAGCGGGAGGGCCTTTGATGAGCAGTTCTTC. It encodes CASSFPSGRAFDEQFF.

The chain carries TRBV6-1 and TRBJ2-5, with D possibly matching TRBD1 (6 bases). This CDR3 is 14 amino acids long. The V gene lost 1 base and the J gene lost 6 bases, with 12 bases spanning the gap. Germline V gene lookup returns CDR1 MNHNS and CDR2 SASEGT. The CDR3 protein is CASSEGMQGKTQYF. CDR3 sequence (DNA): TGTGCCAGCAGTGAAGGGATGCAGGGGAAGACCCAGTACTTC.

The chain has TRBV12-5 and TRBJ1-1; 7 bases line up with TRBD1. The CDR3 is made up of 13 amino acids. The V gene's germline CDR1 is LGHNT and CDR2 FRNRAP. V lost 11 bases, J lost 5 bases, and 11 bases stayed unmatched. Here the CDR3 reads CAGTGVRGTEAFF. The CDR3 nucleotides are TGTGCTGGAACAGGGGTTCGAGGAACTGAAGCTTTCTTT.

J is TRBJ1-2 and V is TRBV2, with TRBD1 matching 12 bases. The CDR3 is made up of 12 amino acids. Trimming at V came to 8 bases and at J to 8 bases, leaving 3 bases not matched to a gene. Germline V lookup: CDR1 SNHLY, CDR2 FYNNEI. The CDR3: CASGDRGLGYTF. The CDR3 DNA is TGTGCCAGCGGGGACAGGGGGCTCGGCTACACCTTC.

CDR3 bases: TGTGCCAGCAGTTCACCGGGACAGGGCTCCTACGAGCAGTACTTC. Amino acid sequence: CASSSPGQGSYEQYF. V is TRBV6-5 and J is TRBJ2-7; 9 bases line up with TRBD1. Looked up from germline, CDR1 is MNHEY and CDR2 is SVGAGI. The CDR3 runs to 15 residues. The V gene end was trimmed by 4 bases and the J gene end by 0 bases; junction bases not matched to a gene: 4.

V is TRBV4-1 and J is TRBJ1-1; TRBD1 matches 9 bases. With V trimmed by 4 bases and J by 5 bases, 8 bases remained unmatched. The CDR3 runs 15 residues. Germline loops: CDR1 MGHRA, CDR2 YSYEKL. DNA of the CDR3: TGCGCCAGCAGCCTCCGGGACAGGGTCGGAACTGAAGCTTTCTTT. The encoded protein is CASSLRDRVGTEAFF.

V gene TRBV7-3 combines with J gene TRBJ2-3; 7 bases line up with TRBD2. Germline V lookup: CDR1 SGHTA, CDR2 FQGTGA. The CDR3 totals 15 residues. J lost 2 bases, V lost 2 bases, and 4 bases had no gene match. DNA of the CDR3: TGTGCCAGCAGCTTAGGGGACTATACCACAGATACGCAGTATTTT. The encoded protein is CASSLGDYTTDTQYF.

The chain joins TRBV6-6 to TRBJ1-2; TRBD1 matches 7 bases. Per the germline V gene, CDR1 is MNHNY and CDR2 is SVGAGI (reference sequence). This CDR3 has 14 amino acids. V shed 0 bases and J 4 bases; nucleotides not matched to a gene: 2. The CDR3 DNA reads TGTGCCAGCAGTTACTCTGAGGGGGCCTATGGCTACACCTTC. Amino acid sequence: CASSYSEGAYGYTF.

This rearrangement joins TRBV5-6 to TRBJ2-3; 8 nucleotides align to TRBD2. Germline V lookup: CDR1 SGHDT, CDR2 YYEEEE. V lost 3 bases to trimming and J lost 4 bases; unmatched junction nucleotides: 10. This CDR3 comprises 16 residues. CDR3 residues: CASSSTGGVGADTQYF. The CDR3 DNA reads TGTGCCAGCAGCTCGACCGGGGGGGTCGGGGCAGATACGCAGTATTTT.

The J gene is TRBJ1-6, the V gene TRBV7-2, with no clear D. Germline values: CDR1 SGHTA, CDR2 FQGNSA. This CDR3 is 16 amino acids long. V lost 1 base, J lost 7 bases, and 14 bases lay in between. CDR3 nucleotides: TGTGCCAGCAGCTTAGTCGGGGTGGAACTAAATTCACCCCTCCACTTT. It yields the protein CASSLVGVELNSPLHF.

CDR3 DNA sequence: TGTGCCAGCAGCTTAGCGCGAGCGGGGGGATGGGAGACCCAGTACTTC. Its translation is CASSLARAGGWETQYF. This chain links TRBV7-6 with TRBJ2-5; TRBD2 agrees at 9 bases. Germline V lookup: CDR1 SGHVS, CDR2 FNYEAQ. Trimming removed 0 bases from V and 5 bases from J; junction bases left unmatched: 7. The CDR3 extends over 16 amino acids.

A single count supports this clone. The J gene is TRBJ2-1, the V gene TRBV9, with D possibly TRBD2 on 5 matching bases. V lost 0 bases to trimming and J lost 6 bases, with 13 bases between them. The length of the CDR3 is 15 residues. Germline V gene lookup returns CDR1 SGDLS and CDR2 YYNGEE. DNA of the CDR3: TGTGCCAGCAGCGTAGTGGCTAGCATGGGCAATGAGCAGTTCTTC. Residues: CASSVVASMGNEQFF.

The chain couples TRBV5-1 to TRBJ1-2, with D unclear. The V end lost 0 bases, the J end lost 6 bases, and 9 bases lay between the germline ends. Germline V gene lookup returns CDR1 SGHRS and CDR2 YFSETQ. The CDR3 covers 13 residues. CDR3: CASSLGSTDGYTF. The CDR3, as DNA: TGCGCCAGCAGCTTGGGCTCTACCGATGGCTACACCTTC.

The gene calls are TRBV6-2 or TRBV6-3 and TRBJ2-3; 10 bases align to TRBD2. V was pared by 1 base and J by 6 bases, with 4 bases of the junction left unmatched. Germline V gene sequence: CDR1 MNHEY, CDR2 SVGEGT. The CDR3 extends over 15 amino acids. The CDR3 DNA reads as TGTGCCAGCAGTTACTTAGCGGGGGGTGGGGATACGCAGTATTTT. Translating it yields CASSYLAGGGDTQYF.

The chain employs TRBV7-2 and TRBJ2-2, with 10 positions matching TRBD1. The ends lost 7 bases at V and 7 bases at J; junction bases unmatched: 3. The CDR3 consists of 13 residues. CDR1 and CDR2 from the germline V gene are SGHTA and FQGNSA. In nucleotides, the CDR3 is TGTGCCAGCAAGGGACAGGGGCACGGGGAGCTGTTTTTT. This sequence encodes CASKGQGHGELFF. The full variable domain, its missing parts supplied by reference TRBV7-2 and TRBJ2-2, is GAGVSQSPSNKVTEKGKDVELRCDPISGHTALYWYRQSLGQGLEFLIYFQGNSAPDKSGLPSDRFSAERTGGSVSTLTIQRTQQEDSAVYLCASKGQGHGELFFGEGSRLTVL.

The chain employs TRBV18 and TRBJ2-5; TRBD1 agrees at 8 bases. Losses at the gene ends were 5 bases for V and 5 bases for J; bases not matched to a gene: 10. This CDR3 has 15 amino acids. CDR1 and CDR2 from the germline V gene are KGHSH and LQKENI. The CDR3 reads CASSIGQGAGETQYF. The CDR3 region has the DNA TGTGCCAGCTCAATAGGACAGGGCGCCGGGGAGACCCAGTACTTC.

The chain recombines TRBV27 with TRBJ1-6; unclear D gene. Germline V lookup: CDR1 MNHEY, CDR2 SMNVEV (reference sequence). This CDR3 has 17 amino acids. The germline V and J ends were trimmed by 6 bases and 7 bases, with 22 bases remaining between them. CDR3 in amino acids: CASSFRNGRQANSPLHF. The DNA of the CDR3 is TGTGCCAGCAGCTTCAGAAATGGTCGGCAGGCGAATTCACCCCTCCACTTT.